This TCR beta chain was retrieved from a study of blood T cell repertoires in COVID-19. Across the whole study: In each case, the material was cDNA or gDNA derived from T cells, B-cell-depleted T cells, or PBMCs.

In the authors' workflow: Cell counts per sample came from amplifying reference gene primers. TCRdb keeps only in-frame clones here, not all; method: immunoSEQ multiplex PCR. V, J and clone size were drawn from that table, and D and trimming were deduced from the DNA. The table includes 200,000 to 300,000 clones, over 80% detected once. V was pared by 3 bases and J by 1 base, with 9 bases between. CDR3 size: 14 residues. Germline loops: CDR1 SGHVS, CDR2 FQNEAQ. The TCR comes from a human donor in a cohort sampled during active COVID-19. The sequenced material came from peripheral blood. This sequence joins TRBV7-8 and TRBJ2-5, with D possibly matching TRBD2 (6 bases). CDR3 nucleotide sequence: TGTGCCAGCAGCTTTAGGACTACCCAAGAGACCCAGTACTTC. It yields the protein CASSFRTTQETQYF.